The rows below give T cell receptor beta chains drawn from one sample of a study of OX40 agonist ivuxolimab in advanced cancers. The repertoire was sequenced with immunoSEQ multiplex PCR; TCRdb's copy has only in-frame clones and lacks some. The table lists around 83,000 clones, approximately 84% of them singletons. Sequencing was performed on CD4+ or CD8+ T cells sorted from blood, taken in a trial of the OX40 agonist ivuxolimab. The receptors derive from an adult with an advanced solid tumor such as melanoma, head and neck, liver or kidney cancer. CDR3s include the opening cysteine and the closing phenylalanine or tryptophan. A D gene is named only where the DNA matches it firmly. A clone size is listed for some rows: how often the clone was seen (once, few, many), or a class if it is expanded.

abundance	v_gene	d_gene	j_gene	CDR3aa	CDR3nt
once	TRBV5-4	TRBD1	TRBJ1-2	CASSFPGQAALRGYTF	TGTGCCAGCAGCTTTCCAGGACAGGCCGCTTTAAGGGGCTACACCTTC
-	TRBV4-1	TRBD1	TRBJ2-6	CASSHPKYGQGEDSGANVLTF	TGCGCCAGCAGCCACCCCAAATATGGACAGGGGGAAGACTCTGGGGCCAACGTCCTGACTTTC
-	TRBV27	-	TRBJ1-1	CASSLSMGPGTEAFF	TGTGCCAGCAGCCTCTCGATGGGGCCAGGGACTGAAGCTTTCTTT
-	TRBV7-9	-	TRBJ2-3	CASELWGDTQYF	TGTGCCAGCGAATTATGGGGGGATACGCAGTATTTT
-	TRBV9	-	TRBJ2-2	CASSVGFERPTGELFF	TGTGCCAGCAGCGTAGGCTTTGAGCGGCCCACCGGGGAGCTGTTTTTT
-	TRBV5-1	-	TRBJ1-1	CASSFGSNTEAFF	TGCGCCAGCAGCTTCGGCAGCAACACTGAAGCTTTCTTT
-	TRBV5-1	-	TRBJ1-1	CASIGATEAFF	TGCGCCAGCATCGGGGCCACTGAAGCTTTCTTT
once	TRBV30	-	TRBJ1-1	CAWSPWGVDTEAFF	TGTGCCTGGAGTCCTTGGGGGGTCGACACTGAAGCTTTCTTT
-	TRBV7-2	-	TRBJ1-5	CASSFRPANQPQHF	TGTGCCAGCAGCTTCCGTCCCGCCAATCAGCCCCAGCATTTT
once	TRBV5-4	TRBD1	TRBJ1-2	CASSLWQGDYGYTF	TGTGCCAGCAGCTTGTGGCAGGGGGACTATGGCTACACCTTC
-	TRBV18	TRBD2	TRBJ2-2	CASSPRSSGRNTGELFF	TGTGCCAGCTCACCACGGTCTAGCGGGAGGAACACCGGGGAGCTGTTTTTT
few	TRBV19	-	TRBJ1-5	CASSISHPQPQHF	TGTGCCAGTAGTATTTCCCACCCTCAGCCCCAGCATTTT
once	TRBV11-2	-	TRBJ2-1	CASTFNSGEQFF	TGTGCCAGCACCTTTAATTCTGGCGAGCAGTTCTTC
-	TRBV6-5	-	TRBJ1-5	CASSRQDSNQPQHF	TGTGCCAGCAGTCGACAGGATAGCAATCAGCCCCAGCATTTT
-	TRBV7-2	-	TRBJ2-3	CASSWSDTDTQYF	TGTGCCAGCAGCTGGTCTGACACAGATACGCAGTATTTT
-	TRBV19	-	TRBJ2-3	CASSIQGADTQYF	TGTGCCAGTAGTATACAGGGCGCAGATACGCAGTATTTT
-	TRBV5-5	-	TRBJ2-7	CASSADHAFYEQYF	TGTGCCAGCAGCGCGGACCACGCGTTTTACGAGCAGTACTTC
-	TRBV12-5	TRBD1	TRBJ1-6	CASGLTGGSSPLHF	TGTGCTAGTGGGTTGACAGGGGGTAGTTCACCCCTCCACTTT
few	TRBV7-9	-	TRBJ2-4	CASSWLAGDIQYF	TGTGCCAGCAGCTGGCTGGCAGGGGACATTCAGTACTTC
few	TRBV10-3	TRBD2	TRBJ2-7	CAIRTSRDEQYF	TGTGCCATCAGGACTAGCCGGGACGAGCAGTACTTC
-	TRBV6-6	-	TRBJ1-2	CASSPGLRNYGYTF	TGTGCCAGCAGCCCGGGGCTTCGCAACTATGGCTACACCTTC
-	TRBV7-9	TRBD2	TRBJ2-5	CASSLAGSAGGQETQYF	TGTGCCAGCAGCTTAGCCGGCTCAGCGGGAGGGCAAGAGACCCAGTACTTC
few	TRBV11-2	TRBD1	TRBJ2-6	CASSRKGQGRSRANVLTF	TGTGCCAGCAGCCGCAAGGGACAGGGTCGGTCTCGGGCCAACGTCCTGACTTTC